This entry lists 30 T cell receptor beta chains sequenced from one sample in a study of response to subunit inactivated influenza vaccine. TCRdb re-derived calls from the RT-PCR reads in MiXCR, one entry per CDR3 protein. The sample consists of more than 500,000 distinct CDR3 sequences, 11% of them appearing once. This sample also belongs to another study, concerning T cells expressing NK-cell markers. That report notes: The cDNA for TCR beta came from 5'RACE template switching with UMIs.

The specimen was PBMCs from blood, collected on the day of vaccination. The origin of the receptors is a man aged 50-59 years who received an inactivated influenza vaccine.

In this sample, this clonotype turned up a few times. The gene calls are TRBV9 and TRBJ1-2; no definite D call. The CDR3 has 13 amino acids. The germline gives CDR1 SGDLS, CDR2 YYNGEE. The V gene lost 0 bases and the J gene lost 7 bases, with 10 bases spanning the gap. The CDR3 coding sequence is TGTGCCAGCAGCGTAGATGGGAGGGCTGGCTACACCTTC. Its translation is CASSVDGRAGYTF.

This clonotype was picked up a small number of times. The rearrangement joins TRBV5-1 to TRBJ2-5; D possibly corresponds to TRBD2 (6 bases). With 0 bases removed from V and 1 base from J, the gap between germline ends came to 13 bases. Germline V gives CDR1 SGHRS, CDR2 YFSETQ. The CDR3 is 16 amino acids. CDR3 amino acids: CASSLVPAGFQETQYF. In DNA form, the CDR3 reads TGCGCCAGCAGCTTGGTGCCAGCGGGCTTCCAAGAGACCCAGTACTTC.

Here the CDR3 DNA reads TGTGCCAGCACCTCTGAACTAGCGGGAGGTGGTGAGCAGTTCTTC. Its protein product is CASTSELAGGGEQFF. The genes are TRBV7-2 and TRBJ2-1, with 12 bases fitting TRBD2. Trimming took 7 bases from V and 9 from J; bases not matched to a gene: 10. CDR3 length: 15 amino acids. Germline V gene lookup returns CDR1 SGHTA and CDR2 FQGNSA.

With regard to this clonotype: A much more abundant neighbour one base away suggests this may be a read error. V and J are TRBV4-1 and TRBJ1-4; no reliable D call. Trimming took 0 bases from V and 8 from J, leaving 16 bases between them. The CDR3 consists of 16 residues. The germline CDR1 and CDR2 sequences are MGHRA and YSYEKL. The CDR3 loop reads CASSQDLQARQEKLFF. The CDR3 DNA is TGCGCCAGCAGCCAAGATCTCCAGGCGAGGCAGGAAAAACTGTTTTTT.

This clonotype came up a few times. The gene calls are TRBV7-9 and TRBJ1-2; unclear D gene. The CDR3 runs to 14 residues. Germline V lookup: CDR1 SEHNR, CDR2 FQNEAQ (reference sequence). The germline V and J ends were trimmed by 1 base and 1 base, with 7 bases remaining between them. The DNA for the CDR3 is TGTGCCAGCAGCTTAGAGGACGGTAACTATGGCTACACCTTC. Protein: CASSLEDGNYGYTF.

This clonotype was observed a few times. The chain joins TRBV3-1 to TRBJ2-1, with TRBD2 matching over 11 bases. Per the germline V gene, CDR1 is LGHDT and CDR2 is YNNKEL (reference sequence). The CDR3 contains 16 residues. The V segment lost 7 bases and the J segment 5 bases; nucleotides outside the gene matches: 10. The CDR3 DNA sequence: TGTGCCAGCAAACTACTTAGCGGGGGGGCCGACAATGAGCAGTTCTTC. Protein sequence: CASKLLSGGADNEQFF.

The V and J genes are TRBV6-2 or TRBV6-3 and TRBJ2-3; 7 bases are a match to TRBD2. From germline, CDR1 is MNHEY and CDR2 SVGEGT. The CDR3 extends over 18 amino acids. Trimming took 5 bases from V and 0 from J; bases not matched to a gene: 14. For the CDR3, the DNA is TGTGCCAGCAGTCTCCTCGAGCGGGATATATCTAGCACAGATACGCAGTATTTT. Translation: CASSLLERDISSTDTQYF.

V is TRBV15 and J is TRBJ2-5; D unclear. V shed 1 base and J shed 4 bases, with 4 bases lying between them. Germline V CDR1 and CDR2: LNHNV, YYDKDF (reference sequence). The CDR3 sequence is 12 residues long. CDR3 coding DNA: TGTGCCACCAGCAGAGCCAGAGAGACCCAGTACTTC. Its translation: CATSRARETQYF.

This clonotype was seen more than once but under ten times. The chain links TRBV6-2 or TRBV6-3 to TRBJ2-1; D remains unclear. Germline V CDR1 and CDR2: MNHEY, SVGEGT. The CDR3 has 16 amino acids. Trimming stripped 0 bases from V and 4 bases from J, with 13 bases between. The CDR3 loop reads CASSYSAPWGYNEQFF. The CDR3 nucleotides are TGTGCCAGCAGTTACTCAGCCCCCTGGGGTTACAATGAGCAGTTCTTC.

This rearrangement joins TRBV5-1 to TRBJ2-2; D call uncertain. CDR1 and CDR2 from the germline V gene are SGHRS and YFSETQ. There are 15 residues in the CDR3. V was shortened by 3 bases and J by 2 bases, with 11 bases between the two germline ends. Written as DNA, the CDR3 is TGCGCCAGCAGCTGGACGACGGGTAACACCGGGGAGCTGTTTTTT. Its protein product is CASSWTTGNTGELFF.

J is TRBJ2-3 and V is TRBV7-2; D not resolved. This CDR3 is 16 amino acids long. Germline assignment: CDR1 SGHTA and CDR2 FQGNSA. Trimming cost V 0 bases and J 2 bases, with 12 bases left between them. CDR3 sequence (DNA): TGTGCCAGCAGCTTAGCCGGGTTGGAGAACACAGATACGCAGTATTTT. Translating gives CASSLAGLENTDTQYF.

This CDR3 is CASSPGFSGRTGELFF. The CDR3 DNA sequence: TGTGCCAGCAGCCCCGGTTTTAGCGGGAGAACCGGGGAGCTGTTTTTT. J is TRBJ2-2 and V is TRBV27; 9 positions match TRBD2. The V and J ends lost 6 bases and 5 bases, in that order; junction bases with no gene match: 10. This CDR3 is 16 amino acids long. Germline CDR1 and CDR2: MNHEY and SMNVEV (reference sequence).

This clonotype has a count of ten or more. This chain uses TRBV10-3 with TRBJ1-1; 8 bases agree with TRBD1. The V gene end was trimmed by 11 bases and the J gene end by 2 bases; junction bases not matched to a gene: 10. The germline CDR1 and CDR2 sequences are ENHRY and SYGVKD. This CDR3 has 14 amino acids. Here the CDR3 DNA reads TGTGCCTCCGAAGACGGACAGGGCAACACTGAAGCTTTCTTT. The encoded protein is CASEDGQGNTEAFF.

There are a few counts of this clonotype. The chain is built from TRBV5-1 and TRBJ2-7, with D perhaps TRBD1 (5 bases). The CDR3 contains 14 residues. The V gene's germline CDR1 is SGHRS and CDR2 YFSETQ. V lost 0 bases and J lost 4, with 11 bases in between. The CDR3 bases are TGCGCCAGCAGCTTGGGACAGCTTCGTTACGAGCAGTACTTC. Encoded protein: CASSLGQLRYEQYF.

The V call is TRBV7-2, the J call TRBJ2-7; unclear D gene. From germline, CDR1 is SGHTA and CDR2 FQGNSA. The CDR3 is made up of 16 amino acids. Trimming removed 1 base from V and 0 bases from J, with 13 bases in between. CDR3 amino acids: CASSLVFSTHSYEQYF. In nucleotides, the CDR3 is TGTGCCAGCAGCTTAGTCTTTTCCACCCACTCCTACGAGCAGTACTTC.

In its sample, this clonotype was seen a few times. The chain has TRBV5-1 and TRBJ2-6, with a possible D match to TRBD1 (6 bases). The V gene lost 4 bases and the J gene lost 0 bases, with 14 bases spanning the gap. Germline CDR1 is SGHRS and CDR2 is YFSETQ. The CDR3 covers 17 residues. CDR3 in DNA: TGCGCCAGCAGCCCACAGGGAGTGCCCTCTGGGGCCAACGTCCTGACTTTC. It is translated as CASSPQGVPSGANVLTF.

This clonotype turned up a few times. V gene TRBV20-1 combines with J gene TRBJ1-6, with 10 bases aligning to TRBD1. Germline V gene data show CDR1 as DFQATT and CDR2 as SNEGSKA (reference sequence). The CDR3 sequence is 13 residues long. With V trimmed by 4 bases and J by 10 bases, 4 bases remained unmatched. CDR3 in DNA: TGCAGTGCTAAAGACAGGGGGCGATCACCCCTCCACTTT. Its translation: CSAKDRGRSPLHF.

The chain recombines TRBV28 with TRBJ1-1; possible D gene TRBD1, 6 bases. In germline, CDR1 is MDHEN, CDR2 SYDVKM. The V end lost 5 bases, the J end lost 1 base, and 14 bases lay between the germline ends. The CDR3 has 15 residues. As DNA, the CDR3 is TGTGCCAGCAGTGGAGGGATAGGGGGGAACACTGAAGCTTTCTTT. The encoded protein is CASSGGIGGNTEAFF.

The J gene is TRBJ2-1, the V gene TRBV7-9; possible D gene TRBD2, 6 bases. Germline assignment: CDR1 SEHNR and CDR2 FQNEAQ (reference sequence). This CDR3 has 15 residues. Trimming cost V 2 bases and J 6 bases, with 14 bases left between them. CDR3 nucleotides: TGTGCCAGCAGCTTAAACTCCCTAGCGCGCAATGAGCAGTTCTTC. As protein: CASSLNSLARNEQFF.

The chain employs TRBV7-2 and TRBJ2-7; D may match TRBD1 or TRBD2 (5 bases each). Germline lookup yields CDR1 SGHTA and CDR2 FQGNSA. Trimming removed 0 bases at V and 2 bases at J, with 11 bases between. The CDR3 has 15 residues. CDR3 DNA: TGTGCCAGCAGCTTAGCAGCCCGGGGCCCCTACGAGCAGTACTTC. This encodes CASSLAARGPYEQYF.

This rearrangement joins TRBV5-6 to TRBJ2-5, with D maybe TRBD1 (5 bases). The CDR3 covers 14 residues. The V end lost 3 bases, the J end lost 5 bases, and 14 bases lay between the germline ends. In germline, CDR1 is SGHDT, CDR2 YYEEEE. This CDR3 is CASSYAGLRETQYF. CDR3 in DNA: TGTGCCAGCAGCTACGCAGGGTTGAGGGAGACCCAGTACTTC.

In its sample, this clonotype was seen a few times. This chain connects TRBV28 to TRBJ2-5, with D perhaps assigned TRBD1 or TRBD2 (5 bases each). CDR3 size: 14 residues. The germline CDR1 and CDR2 sequences are MDHEN and SYDVKM. V shed 4 bases and J shed 5 bases, with 14 bases lying between them. For the CDR3, the DNA is TGTGCCAGCAGTTCTAGCTCTTGGGGGGAGACCCAGTACTTC. Encoded protein: CASSSSSWGETQYF.

This clonotype was found many times. The gene calls are TRBV12-3 or TRBV12-4 and TRBJ2-3; the D is unclear. V lost 5 bases and J lost 7, with 10 bases in between. CDR3 length: 12 residues. The CDR3 sequence: CASSRGVNTQYF. The DNA for the CDR3 is TGTGCCAGCAGTCGTGGGGTAAATACGCAGTATTTT.

The rearrangement links TRBV6-1 to TRBJ1-1, with TRBD1 matching 10 bases. Germline V gives CDR1 MNHNS, CDR2 SASEGT. V trimming: 6 bases; J trimming: 1 base; junction bases outside the gene matches: 5. This CDR3 is built from 15 residues. The CDR3: CASRQTGGGNTEAFF. Here the CDR3 DNA reads TGTGCCAGCAGACAGACAGGGGGCGGGAACACTGAAGCTTTCTTT.

This clonotype turned up a few times. The chain links TRBV6-2 or TRBV6-3 to TRBJ2-7; 9 bases are shared with TRBD2. V gave up 7 bases and J gave up 1 base; unmatched junction bases: 5. The CDR3 loop spans 14 amino acids. Germline V gene sequence: CDR1 MNHEY, CDR2 SVGEGT. CDR3 protein: CASISGRTSYEQYF. The CDR3 nucleotides read TGTGCCAGCATTAGCGGGAGAACATCCTACGAGCAGTACTTC.

Regarding this clonotype: The junction departs from the called germline gene at one end, perhaps through a read error. The chain links TRBV15 to TRBJ1-4, with 8 bases lining up with TRBD1. Germline assignment: CDR1 LNHNV and CDR2 YYDKDF (reference sequence). The CDR3 sequence is 14 residues long. The CDR3 region has the DNA TGTGCCACTAGCAAGCAGGGGGCAGGAGTCTCACTGTTTTTT. Its protein product is CATSKQGAGVSLFF.

The V gene is TRBV12-3 or TRBV12-4, the J gene TRBJ2-1; 11 bases map to TRBD2. This CDR3 comprises 17 residues. Trimming removed 5 bases from V and 4 bases from J; junction bases left unmatched: 10. The CDR3 is CASSVRLGLAAYNEQFF. Here the CDR3 DNA reads TGTGCCAGCAGTGTAAGACTGGGACTAGCGGCGTACAATGAGCAGTTCTTC.

The chain combines TRBV20-1 with TRBJ2-3; a weak D match, TRBD2 (6 bases). V was clipped by 4 bases and J by 0 bases, with 11 bases between them. The CDR3 is made up of 14 amino acids. CDR1 and CDR2 from the germline V gene are DFQATT and SNEGSKA (reference sequence). CDR3 residues: CSATTGTSTDTQYF. The CDR3 DNA sequence: TGCAGTGCTACCACCGGGACTAGCACAGATACGCAGTATTTT.

The V gene is TRBV3-1, the J gene TRBJ2-5; D unclear. Trimming stripped 0 bases from V and 0 bases from J, with 8 bases between. This CDR3 region has 15 residues. Germline lookup yields CDR1 LGHDT and CDR2 YNNKEL (reference sequence). The CDR3 nucleotides are TGTGCCAGCAGCCAAGAGGTAGCCTACCAAGAGACCCAGTACTTC. Residues: CASSQEVAYQETQYF.

This rearrangement joins TRBV3-1 to TRBJ2-7; no firm D call. This CDR3 region has 14 residues. V was trimmed by 0 bases and J by 3 bases, leaving 9 bases between them. Germline V lookup: CDR1 LGHDT, CDR2 YNNKEL (reference sequence). CDR3 protein: CASSQESLSYEQYF. The DNA of the CDR3 is TGTGCCAGCAGCCAAGAGTCCCTAAGCTACGAGCAGTACTTC.